This T cell receptor (beta chain) was sequenced in a study of identical twins. Study findings and constraints: Alpha sequences that were out-of-frame and twin-shared showed an excess of low generation probability.

About this clonotype: Its antigen is not known.

Using its own MiXCR run on the 5' RACE reads, TCRdb lists one record per CDR3 protein. The sample lists roughly 280,000 distinct CDR3 sequences, around 9.7% seen once, with 6% to 8.5% in the top ten. Germline lookup yields CDR1 SQVTM and CDR2 ANQGSEA. V lost 4 bases and J 4 bases, leaving 18 bases between the germline ends. This CDR3 is 15 amino acids long. This sample was also put to use in a study of yellow fever vaccine responses in identical twins.

The sequence was obtained from a woman between 18 and 29 years old in good health. Sample: CD8+ T cells sorted from blood. The chain has TRBV29-1 and TRBJ2-3, with a possible D match to TRBD2 (6 bases). In DNA form, the CDR3 reads TGCAGCGTTGTGGGGGGTCGGGAGAGCCCAGATACGCAGTATTTT. Amino acids: CSVVGGRESPDTQYF.